A single sample gave rise to the 20 T cell receptor beta chains below, sequenced in a study of T cells in Graves' hyperthyroidism and ophthalmopathy. RNA transcripts served as the template for amplifying TCR beta CDR3 regions. The HTBI set primed first-round TCR CDR3 RT-PCR. In TCRdb, the multiplex PCR reads were re-called with MiXCR into one record per CDR3 protein. The data hold 500,000 to 750,000 distinct CDR3 sequences, with approximately 15% observed a single time. Sequenced material: blood. Receptor source: a woman younger than 35 with Graves' ophthalmopathy.

This chain joins TRBV18 and TRBJ2-6; D perhaps matches TRBD2 (5 bases). This CDR3 spans 16 amino acids. In germline, CDR1 is KGHSH, CDR2 LQKENI. Deletions cut 0 bases from V and 0 bases from J, with 6 bases between. CDR3 nucleotide sequence: TGTGCCAGCTCACCACCGGGAGCCTCTGGGGCCAACGTCCTGACTTTC. It specifies CASSPPGASGANVLTF.

This clonotype was counted ten times or more. The chain has TRBV28 and TRBJ2-4, with TRBD2 as a possible D gene (6 bases). The germline V gene has CDR1 MDHEN and CDR2 SYDVKM. V lost 1 base, J lost 9 bases, and 10 bases lay in between. The CDR3 runs to 13 residues. CDR3 sequence: CASSLSGEAIQYF. The CDR3 DNA sequence: TGTGCCAGCAGTTTATCGGGGGAGGCCATTCAGTACTTC.

In this sample, this clonotype turned up a few times. The rearrangement links TRBV20-1 to TRBJ1-1, with D uncertain. Germline CDR1 DFQATT, CDR2 SNEGSKA (reference sequence). The CDR3 totals 14 residues. V was shortened by 1 base and J by 10 bases, with 19 bases between the two germline ends. CDR3 coding DNA: TGCAGTGCTAGAGTTTCAGGTGCCGCGCCGATAGCTTTCTTT. Protein sequence: CSARVSGAAPIAFF.

This clonotype was seen repeatedly, ten times or more. This chain links TRBV27 with TRBJ2-5; 14 nucleotides line up with TRBD2. TRBJ2-3 matches the DNA end more closely, so the J call is doubtful. From germline, CDR1 is MNHEY and CDR2 SMNVEV (reference sequence). This CDR3 region has 15 residues. The CDR3 here is CASSSGTSGSGTQYF. The DNA of the CDR3 is TGTGCCAGCAGTTCCGGGACTAGCGGGAGCGGTACGCAGTATTTT.

The gene calls are TRBV19 and TRBJ1-2; 10 positions agree with TRBD1. This CDR3 is built from 16 residues. V trimming: 7 bases; J trimming: 8 bases; junction bases outside the gene matches: 16. CDR1 and CDR2 (germline): LNHDA, SQIVND (reference sequence). CDR3 bases: TGTGCCAGTAAAGATTCCCCCGGGACAGGGGTTCAAGGCTACACCTTC. It encodes CASKDSPGTGVQGYTF.

This clonotype was seen ten or more times. This chain connects TRBV20-1 to TRBJ2-7; the D gene could be TRBD1 or TRBD2 (6 bases each). Trimming shortened V by 0 bases and J by 3 bases, and 24 bases separated the two germline ends. This CDR3 has 18 amino acids. Germline values: CDR1 DFQATT, CDR2 SNEGSKA (reference sequence). CDR3 in DNA: TGCAGTGCTAGAGATGGCCCAGTTGGCCACCGGGGGCGCTACGAGCAGTACTTC. Translating gives CSARDGPVGHRGRYEQYF.

The sample holds many counts of this clonotype. This chain connects TRBV20-1 to TRBJ2-5; 7 positions agree with TRBD2. V gave up 5 bases and J gave up 3 bases; unmatched junction bases: 12. CDR3 length: 15 residues. Germline V gene data show CDR1 as DFQATT and CDR2 as SNEGSKA (reference sequence). This CDR3 reads CSAGGGSGHKETQYF. The CDR3 region has the DNA TGCAGTGCTGGGGGGGGGAGCGGGCACAAAGAGACCCAGTACTTC.

This clonotype was picked up many times. V gene TRBV6-5 combines with J gene TRBJ1-1; D remains unclear. Germline V lookup: CDR1 MNHEY, CDR2 SVGAGI. V lost 2 bases, J lost 0 bases, and 13 bases lay in between. The CDR3 runs 16 residues. For the CDR3, the DNA is TGTGCCAGCAGTTACCTTTTCGAAGCCATGAACACTGAAGCTTTCTTT. Its translation: CASSYLFEAMNTEAFF.

This clonotype occurred many times. The chain uses TRBV30 and TRBJ1-4, with D perhaps matching TRBD1 (5 bases). V shed 1 base and J shed 3 bases, with 12 bases lying between them. Germline loops: CDR1 GTSNPN, CDR2 SVGIG (reference sequence). This CDR3 contains 15 residues. The CDR3 loop is CAWSDLGGPNEKLFF. The CDR3 DNA reads as TGTGCCTGGAGTGACCTCGGGGGTCCTAATGAAAAACTGTTTTTT.

This clonotype was seen many times. Written as DNA, the CDR3 is TGCAGCGTTGAAGGGAGACTGGGGGCGTCGCAAAACTATGGCTACACCTTC. This sequence encodes CSVEGRLGASQNYGYTF. V gene TRBV29-1 combines with J gene TRBJ1-2; D might be TRBD1 (6 bases). This CDR3 spans 17 amino acids. With 1 base removed from V and 2 bases from J, the gap between germline ends came to 20 bases. The germline V gene has CDR1 SQVTM and CDR2 ANQGSEA.

The chain is built from TRBV14 and TRBJ1-5; D gene ambiguous. CDR1 and CDR2 from the germline V gene are SGHDN and FVKESK. The CDR3 is made up of 11 amino acids. V shed 4 bases and J shed 10 bases, with 8 bases lying between them. This CDR3 is CASSPPEPQHF. Here the CDR3 DNA reads TGTGCCAGCAGCCCACCGGAACCCCAGCATTTT.

Many counts were recorded for this clonotype. One end of the junction does not line up with germline, which may come from a read error. The chain carries TRBV7-3 and TRBJ2-5; TRBD1 agrees at 7 bases. This CDR3 is 14 amino acids long. CDR1 is SGHTA and CDR2 is FQGTGA in the germline V gene. In DNA form, the CDR3 reads TGTGCCAGCAGTTTAACAGGGGCCCAAGAGACCCAGTACTTC. Translation: CASSLTGAQETQYF.

The chain recombines TRBV13 with TRBJ2-2, with TRBD1 matching over 8 bases. Trimming cost V 2 bases and J 4 bases; bases outside gene matches: 6. The CDR3 is 16 residues long. Germline V CDR1 and CDR2: PRHDT, FYEKMQ (reference sequence). CDR3 sequence: CASSLHRTGPTGELFF. The CDR3 DNA follows: TGTGCCAGCAGCTTACATAGGACAGGGCCCACCGGGGAGCTGTTTTTT. Full variable domain (outside the CDR3, taken from reference TRBV13 and TRBJ2-2): AAGVIQSPRHLIKEKRETATLKCYPIPRHDTVYWYQQGPGQDPQFLISFYEKMQSDKGSIPDRFSAQQFSDYHSELNMSSLELGDSALYFCASSLHRTGPTGELFFGEGSRLTVL.

This clonotype was recorded many times. The chain has TRBV28 and TRBJ2-7, with 9 positions matching TRBD1. Germline CDR1 and CDR2: MDHEN and SYDVKM. CDR3 length equals 15 residues. Trimming at V came to 5 bases and at J to 6 bases, leaving 11 bases not matched to a gene. The CDR3, as DNA: TGTGCCAGCAGTCAAACCCCGGGACAGGGCCGCGAGCAGTACTTC. Translating gives CASSQTPGQGREQYF.

This clonotype has at least ten counts. The rearrangement joins TRBV28 to TRBJ1-2; D is unclear. The germline V gene encodes CDR1 MDHEN and CDR2 SYDVKM. The V end lost 4 bases, the J end lost 2 bases, and 23 bases lay between the germline ends. The CDR3 has 18 amino acids. CDR3 nucleotide sequence: TGTGCCAGCAGTTCTCAATCTTATCTGGGAATGGAGAACTATGGCTACACCTTC. Its translation is CASSSQSYLGMENYGYTF.

This clonotype was counted only a few times. The chain employs TRBV6-4 and TRBJ1-6, with TRBD1 identical over 7 bases. This CDR3 contains 15 residues. Germline-derived CDR1 and CDR2 are MRHNA and SNTAGT. Trimming removed 3 bases from V and 5 bases from J; junction bases left unmatched: 4. CDR3 amino acids: CASSEQGLNNSPLHF. The CDR3 region has the DNA TGTGCCAGCAGTGAACAGGGGTTAAATAATTCACCCCTCCACTTT.

The chain joins TRBV6-2 or TRBV6-3 to TRBJ2-1, with 12 nucleotides matching TRBD1. The CDR3 runs to 15 residues. The V segment lost 6 bases and the J segment 5 bases; nucleotides outside the gene matches: 5. CDR1 is MNHEY and CDR2 is SVGEGT in the germline V gene. The CDR3 DNA reads as TGTGCCAGCAGCGCCGGGACAGGGGGCCACAATGAGCAGTTCTTC. Translated: CASSAGTGGHNEQFF.

This clonotype occurred many times. V gene TRBV20-1 combines with J gene TRBJ1-1, with D hard to call. CDR1 DFQATT and CDR2 SNEGSKA come from the germline V gene (reference sequence). CDR3 length: 13 amino acids. V was trimmed by 0 bases and J by 0 bases, leaving 5 bases between them. DNA for the CDR3: TGCAGTGCTAGAGAGTGGGTGAACACTGAAGCTTTCTTT. Translation: CSAREWVNTEAFF.

Ten or more counts support this clonotype. V usage is TRBV5-1 and J usage is TRBJ2-2; D is possibly TRBD1 (5 bases). CDR1 is SGHRS, CDR2 YFSETQ, per germline. With 0 bases removed from V and 7 bases from J, the gap between germline ends came to 13 bases. CDR3 length equals 15 residues. The CDR3 region is CASSLAGLQGGELFF. The DNA of the CDR3 is TGCGCCAGCAGCTTGGCCGGATTGCAGGGCGGGGAGCTGTTTTTT.

This sequence joins TRBV5-4 and TRBJ2-1, with D maybe TRBD1 (6 bases). V lost 2 bases to trimming and J lost 10 bases, with 16 bases between them. This CDR3 comprises 14 residues. Per the germline V gene, CDR1 is SGHNT and CDR2 is YYREEE (reference sequence). The CDR3 DNA sequence: TGTGCCAGCAGCTTCCCCCTCCCCGACAGGGAGCAGTTCTTC. It codes for CASSFPLPDREQFF.